Below are 2 T cell receptor beta chains sequenced from a single sample in a study of T cells in women clearing cervical HPV infection. Assay used: immunoSEQ multiplex PCR; TCRdb lists only in-frame clones, some missing. The sample totals roughly 35,000 clones. The source material was blood buffy coat. The source is a woman aged 18-69 years with a cervical HPV16 infection that either progressed to CIN3+ or cleared (not recorded which).

For this clone: The read comes to an end 3 residues before the CDR3 does, leaving the germline J gene to fill in the end. The chain recombines TRBV7-3 with TRBJ2-2, with D perhaps matching TRBD2 (7 bases). Germline loops: CDR1 SGHTA, CDR2 FQGTGA. Trimming removed 1 base at V and 4 bases at J, with 10 bases between. The CDR3 has 15 amino acids. The DNA read from the CDR3 is TGTGCCAGCAGCTTAAATGGGGGGGCCACCGGGGAG. It specifies CASSLNGGATGE. The CDR3 in full is CASSLNGGATGELFF.

Notes on this clone: Read coverage stops 3 residues before the CDR3 terminus; the germline J gene supplies the remainder. This chain uses TRBV7-2 with TRBJ1-2, with D perhaps matching TRBD1 (5 bases). The CDR3 has 17 residues. Per the germline V gene, CDR1 is SGHTA and CDR2 is FQGNSA. CDR3 loop: CASSLANNGGRRRGYTF. The CDR3 DNA, read in part, is TGTGCCAGCAGCTTAGCTAATAACGGGGGTAGGCGGCGAGGC.